Following are 20 T cell receptor beta chains from one sample sequenced in a study of T-cell memory formation after mild COVID-19. Via MiXCR, TCRdb re-called the 5' RACE reads, giving one row per CDR3 protein. The table lists 300,000 to 400,000 distinct CDR3 sequences, approximately 15% of them singletons. The sample comprised PBMCs or a T cell subset sorted from them (not recorded which). The receptors stem from a man aged 18 to 29 who had mild COVID-19 (a few samples of this study predate the infection). Cell type and time point are not known.

This chain connects TRBV12-5 to TRBJ2-3, with D unresolved. The germline V gene encodes CDR1 LGHNT and CDR2 FRNRAP. The CDR3 length is 12 residues. V was pared by 5 bases and J by 1 base, with 4 bases between. The CDR3 nucleotides read TGTGCTAGTGGTAAACGCACAGATACGCAGTATTTT. It specifies CASGKRTDTQYF.

This clonotype was seen a handful of times. The J gene is TRBJ2-1, the V gene TRBV4-1; tentatively, D is TRBD2 (6 bases). This CDR3 has 12 residues. Between the trimmed V and J ends, which lost 4 bases and 8 bases, there was a span of 9 bases. Germline-derived CDR1 and CDR2 are MGHRA and YSYEKL. CDR3: CASSPGLHEQFF. CDR3 in DNA: TGCGCCAGCAGCCCGGGACTCCATGAGCAGTTCTTC.

This clonotype was found once. V gene TRBV6-5 combines with J gene TRBJ2-3; 8 bases are shared with TRBD1. The CDR3 has 15 amino acids. The ends lost 5 bases at V and 2 bases at J; junction bases unmatched: 6. CDR1 MNHEY and CDR2 SVGAGI come from the germline V gene. For the CDR3, the DNA is TGTGCCAGCAGTCGCGACAGGGGACTCACAGATACGCAGTATTTT. This gives the protein CASSRDRGLTDTQYF.

This clonotype was recorded at least ten times. The V and J genes are TRBV5-5 and TRBJ2-7; tentative D call: TRBD1 (6 bases). CDR1 and CDR2 from the germline V gene are SGHKS and YYEKEE (reference sequence). With 4 bases removed from V and 6 bases from J, the gap between germline ends came to 14 bases. The CDR3 contains 13 residues. CDR3 loop: CASSPFEGVEQYV. The CDR3 coding sequence is TGTGCCAGCAGCCCGTTTGAGGGGGTCGAGCAGTACGTC.

This clonotype was detected many times. V and J are TRBV29-1 and TRBJ1-2; D gene ambiguous. The germline V and J ends were trimmed by 2 bases and 4 bases, with 5 bases remaining between them. The CDR3 has 11 amino acids. Germline loops: CDR1 SQVTM, CDR2 ANQGSEA. The CDR3 sequence: CSVELGYGYTF. The CDR3 DNA follows: TGCAGCGTTGAACTAGGCTATGGCTACACCTTC.

The CDR3 DNA is TGTGCCAGCAGCCAAGACATGCTGGGGGAAACTCAGTACTTC. It specifies CASSQDMLGETQYF. The chain uses TRBV3-1 and TRBJ2-4, with D perhaps matching TRBD1 or TRBD2 (5 bases each). The V gene's germline CDR1 is LGHDT and CDR2 YNNKEL (reference sequence). The CDR3 contains 14 residues. V shed 0 bases and J shed 12 bases, with 15 bases lying between them.

In its sample, this clonotype was seen a few times. The rearrangement uses TRBV27 and TRBJ2-2; the D is unclear. The CDR3 loop spans 15 amino acids. Germline V gives CDR1 MNHEY, CDR2 SMNVEV (reference sequence). V was shortened by 7 bases and J by 5 bases, with 17 bases between the two germline ends. The CDR3 spells CASTSVRAVTGELFF. The CDR3, as DNA: TGTGCCAGCACCAGCGTTCGGGCGGTAACCGGGGAGCTGTTTTTT.

This clonotype has just a few counts. The CDR3 DNA follows: TGTGCCAGCAGTGCTCGGGGGGCAAGTCCAGATACGCAGTATTTT. It yields the protein CASSARGASPDTQYF. V usage is TRBV2 and J usage is TRBJ2-3, with D tentatively TRBD2 (7 bases). V lost 4 bases, J lost 4 bases, and 15 bases lay in between. Germline CDR1 reads SNHLY; CDR2 reads FYNNEI. This CDR3 contains 15 residues.

V and J are TRBV6-2 or TRBV6-3 and TRBJ1-5; D not resolved. The CDR3 has 14 residues. Per the germline V gene, CDR1 is MNHEY and CDR2 is SVGEGT. The V and J ends lost 6 bases and 4 bases respectively, with 13 bases between them. The CDR3 protein is CASRPRWGNQPQHF. The CDR3 region has the DNA TGTGCCAGCAGGCCACGATGGGGAAATCAGCCCCAGCATTTT.

With respect to this clonotype: Compared with germline, one end of the junction differs, possibly owing to a read error. The chain uses TRBV2 and TRBJ2-3; no definite D call. The CDR3 is 11 residues long. Germline V gene data show CDR1 as SNHLY and CDR2 as FYNNEI. Written as DNA, the CDR3 is TGTGCCAGCAGTGAAGGCGGCTTATTGGGTTTT. Translated, it gives CASSEGGLLGF.

This clonotype was found a few times. This sequence joins TRBV6-5 and TRBJ1-1; TRBD1 is a possible D gene (5 bases). The V gene's germline CDR1 is MNHEY and CDR2 SVGAGI. The germline V and J ends were trimmed by 7 bases and 4 bases, with 10 bases remaining between them. This CDR3 region has 12 residues. Here the CDR3 DNA reads TGTGCCAGCACAGCTGGGGCCACTGAAGCTTTCTTT. Translating it yields CASTAGATEAFF.

This clonotype appeared a few times. The chain couples TRBV4-2 to TRBJ2-1; TRBD2 matches at 11 bases. V gave up 1 base and J gave up 0 bases; unmatched junction bases: 5. Germline V gives CDR1 LGHNA, CDR2 YNFKEQ. The CDR3 contains 18 residues. DNA for the CDR3: TGTGCCAGCAGCCAAGGACTAGCGGGGTCCCGCTCCTACAATGAGCAGTTCTTC. Translated: CASSQGLAGSRSYNEQFF.

At least ten counts were recorded for this clonotype. The chain employs TRBV7-2 and TRBJ1-2; a weak D match, TRBD1 (6 bases). The germline CDR1 and CDR2 sequences are SGHTA and FQGNSA. The length of the CDR3 is 16 residues. V lost 1 base and J lost 8, with 20 bases in between. CDR3 amino acids: CASSLVAGGQVLGYTF. CDR3 in DNA: TGTGCCAGCAGCTTAGTGGCTGGGGGGCAAGTACTCGGCTACACCTTC.

The V call is TRBV6-2 or TRBV6-3, the J call TRBJ2-2; TRBD1 matches at 7 bases. CDR1 and CDR2 from the germline V gene are MNHEY and SVGEGT. CDR3 size: 14 residues. V gave up 7 bases and J gave up 7 bases; unmatched junction bases: 9. The CDR3 DNA follows: TGTGCCAGCACCCTCCTGGGACAGCTCGGGGAGCTGTTTTTT. This translates into CASTLLGQLGELFF.

The gene calls are TRBV5-5 and TRBJ2-7; no clear D gene. Trimming took off 1 base at V and 2 bases at J, with 7 bases between the two ends. The length of the CDR3 is 13 residues. Germline assignment: CDR1 SGHKS and CDR2 YYEKEE (reference sequence). The CDR3 protein is CASSLWSTYEQYF. The CDR3 DNA sequence: TGTGCCAGCAGCTTGTGGTCGACCTACGAGCAGTACTTC.

This clonotype appeared a few times. The CDR3 nucleotides are TGCGCCAGCAGCCAAGATCGCGCCGGATCGAACACTGAAGCTTTCTTT. Translating it yields CASSQDRAGSNTEAFF. The J gene is TRBJ1-1, the V gene TRBV4-1, with D hard to call. The CDR3 sequence is 16 residues long. Germline V gene lookup returns CDR1 MGHRA and CDR2 YSYEKL. V lost 0 bases and J 1 base, leaving 12 bases between the germline ends.

This clonotype occurred a few times. The CDR3 nucleotides are TGCGCCAGCAGCTCCCCACTAGCGAAAGAGACCCAGTACTTC. Its protein is CASSSPLAKETQYF. The chain employs TRBV5-1 and TRBJ2-5; 7 bases are a match to TRBD2. V lost 3 bases, J lost 3 bases, and 5 bases stayed unmatched. The CDR3 loop spans 14 amino acids. Germline V gives CDR1 SGHRS, CDR2 YFSETQ.

This clonotype has a handful of counts. The genes are TRBV12-3 or TRBV12-4 and TRBJ2-1, with 8 bases aligning to TRBD2. J was trimmed by 6 bases and V by 4 bases; bases with no gene match: 11. The CDR3 has 16 amino acids. CDR3 sequence (DNA): TGTGCCAGCAGTTACTACGGGGGGGCCGGGATCAATGAGCAGTTCTTC. It translates to CASSYYGGAGINEQFF.

This clonotype was recorded a few times. The chain combines TRBV7-9 with TRBJ1-2; TRBD1 matches 10 bases. CDR1 and CDR2 from the germline V gene are SEHNR and FQNEAQ (reference sequence). The V segment lost 5 bases and the J segment 5 bases; nucleotides outside the gene matches: 5. The CDR3 length is 14 residues. The CDR3 DNA reads as TGTGCCAGCAGCACCCGGACAGGGGGGTATGGCTACACCTTC. Translated, it gives CASSTRTGGYGYTF.

The chain is built from TRBV20-1 and TRBJ2-5, with D tentatively TRBD1 (5 bases). CDR3 length: 13 amino acids. Germline-derived CDR1 and CDR2 are DFQATT and SNEGSKA (reference sequence). V dropped 2 bases and J dropped 7 bases, with 14 bases sitting between them. Here the CDR3 DNA reads TGCAGTGCTAGACAGGGCGCCACTGGGACCCAGTACTTC. Translating it yields CSARQGATGTQYF.